This entry lists 9 T cell receptor beta chains sequenced from one sample in a study of CD8 T cells in ankylosing spondylitis. TCRdb analysed the 5' RACE reads with MiXCR anew, one entry per CDR3 protein. The sample lists hundreds of thousands of distinct CDR3 sequences; approximately 24% were seen once. The sample comprised blood, either unsorted or a sorted T cell fraction (not recorded which). The receptor source for this set is a male donor with ankylosing spondylitis or in good health (not recorded which).

This chain connects TRBV7-9 to TRBJ1-6; D is ambiguous. Looked up from germline, CDR1 is SEHNR and CDR2 is FQNEAQ (reference sequence). Trimming took 1 base from V and 10 from J, leaving 5 bases between them. This CDR3 has 12 residues. CDR3 sequence reads: CASSLESSPLHF. DNA of the CDR3: TGTGCCAGCAGCTTAGAGTCATCACCCCTCCACTTT.

In its sample, this clonotype was seen many times. The chain carries TRBV12-5 and TRBJ2-5; 8 nucleotides agree with TRBD1. The CDR3 sequence is 15 residues long. From germline, CDR1 is LGHNT and CDR2 FRNRAP. After removal of 1 base from V and 4 bases from J, the junction contained 5 bases not matched to a gene. The chain's CDR3 is CASGLGATGGETQYF. CDR3 in DNA: TGTGCTAGTGGTTTGGGGGCTACAGGGGGAGAGACCCAGTACTTC.

This clonotype was seen a few times. V usage is TRBV5-5 and J usage is TRBJ2-7; D gene uncertain. CDR3 size: 14 residues. Trimming removed 2 bases from V and 2 bases from J, with 11 bases in between. Germline V gene sequence: CDR1 SGHKS, CDR2 YYEKEE (reference sequence). The CDR3 bases are TGTGCCAGCAGCTTAGCCGGCGAGCCCTACGAGCAGTACTTC. Amino acid sequence: CASSLAGEPYEQYF.

This clonotype was recorded at least ten times. The J gene is TRBJ2-4, the V gene TRBV7-8; possible D gene TRBD1, 5 bases. CDR1 SGHVS and CDR2 FQNEAQ come from the germline V gene. This CDR3 has 14 amino acids. Between the trimmed V and J ends, which lost 4 bases and 0 bases, there was a span of 7 bases. The CDR3 region has the DNA TGTGCCAGCAGCTCCCAGGGAGCCAAAAACATTCAGTACTTC. Translation: CASSSQGAKNIQYF.

CDR3 region: CASSETGQSIGGAFF. Here the CDR3 DNA reads TGCGCCAGCAGCGAAACGGGACAGTCTATTGGAGGAGCTTTCTTT. This chain joins TRBV5-1 and TRBJ1-1; TRBD1 matches at 7 bases. The CDR3 is made up of 15 amino acids. Germline V lookup: CDR1 SGHRS, CDR2 YFSETQ. With V trimmed by 4 bases and J by 10 bases, 16 bases remained unmatched.

This clonotype was observed at least ten times. The V and J genes are TRBV4-1 and TRBJ1-6; D gene uncertain. Trimming left V 3 bases short and J 6 bases short, with 9 bases between. Germline CDR1 and CDR2: MGHRA and YSYEKL. This CDR3 region has 14 residues. CDR3 loop: CASSQIPLNSPLHF. The CDR3 DNA follows: TGCGCCAGCAGCCAGATTCCTCTTAATTCACCCCTCCACTTT.

V usage is TRBV7-2 and J usage is TRBJ2-7, with TRBD2 matching over 8 bases. The CDR3 has 13 residues. V shed 5 bases, J shed 6 bases, and the junction held 6 bases outside the gene matches. Germline V gene data show CDR1 as SGHTA and CDR2 as FQGNSA. The CDR3 sequence is CASSVGTSREQYF. In DNA form, the CDR3 reads TGTGCCAGCAGCGTCGGGACTAGTCGCGAGCAGTACTTC.

This clonotype was seen at least ten times. CDR3 region: CASSSGGSLPDTQYF. DNA for the CDR3: TGTGCCAGCAGTTCAGGCGGGAGCCTCCCAGATACGCAGTATTTT. V and J are TRBV27 and TRBJ2-3; 7 bases match TRBD2. This CDR3 contains 15 residues. V trimming: 4 bases; J trimming: 4 bases; junction bases outside the gene matches: 8. Per germline, CDR1 MNHEY and CDR2 SMNVEV (reference sequence).

The chain employs TRBV18 and TRBJ2-5; D call uncertain. V was clipped by 4 bases and J by 4 bases, with 13 bases between them. The germline V gene has CDR1 KGHSH and CDR2 LQKENI. CDR3 length equals 14 residues. The CDR3 protein is CASSLNRLLETQYF. CDR3 bases: TGTGCCAGCTCACTCAATAGGCTCCTAGAGACCCAGTACTTC.